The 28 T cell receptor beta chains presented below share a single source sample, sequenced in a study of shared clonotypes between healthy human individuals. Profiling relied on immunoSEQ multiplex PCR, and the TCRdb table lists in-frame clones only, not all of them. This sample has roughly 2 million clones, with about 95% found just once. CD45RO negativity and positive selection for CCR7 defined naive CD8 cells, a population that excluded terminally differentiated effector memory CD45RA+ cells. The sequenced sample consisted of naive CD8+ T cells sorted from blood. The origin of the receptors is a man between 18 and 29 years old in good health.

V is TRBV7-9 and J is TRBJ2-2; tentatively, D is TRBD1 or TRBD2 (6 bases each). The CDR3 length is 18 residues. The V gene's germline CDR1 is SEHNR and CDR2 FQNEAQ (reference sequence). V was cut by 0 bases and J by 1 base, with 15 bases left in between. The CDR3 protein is CASSLAVGGAENTGELFF. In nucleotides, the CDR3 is TGTGCCAGCAGCTTAGCGGTCGGGGGCGCAGAGAACACCGGGGAGCTGTTTTTT.

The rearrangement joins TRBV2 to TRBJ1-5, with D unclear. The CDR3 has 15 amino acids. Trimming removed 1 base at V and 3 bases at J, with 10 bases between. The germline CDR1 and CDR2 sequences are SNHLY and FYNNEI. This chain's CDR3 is CASSEGTSINQPQHF. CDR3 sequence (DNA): TGTGCCAGCAGTGAAGGCACGTCAATCAATCAGCCCCAGCATTTT. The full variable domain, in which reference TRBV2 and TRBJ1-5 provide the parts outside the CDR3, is EPEVTQTPSHQVTQMGQEVILRCVPISNHLYFYWYRQILGQKVEFLVSFYNNEISEKSEIFDDQFSVERPDGSNFTLKIRSTKLEDSAMYFCASSEGTSINQPQHFGDGTRLSIL.

The CDR3: CASCGGINTGELFF. In DNA form, the CDR3 reads TGTGCCAGCTGCGGCGGTATAAACACCGGGGAGCTGTTTTTT. The chain has TRBV27 and TRBJ2-2; no clear D. Between the trimmed V and J ends, which lost 8 bases and 2 bases, there was a span of 12 bases. Germline CDR1 and CDR2: MNHEY and SMNVEV (reference sequence). The CDR3 runs to 14 residues.

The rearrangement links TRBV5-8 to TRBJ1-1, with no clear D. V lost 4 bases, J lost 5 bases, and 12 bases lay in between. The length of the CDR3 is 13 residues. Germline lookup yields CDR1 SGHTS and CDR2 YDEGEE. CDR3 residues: CASSGWMGTEAFF. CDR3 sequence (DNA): TGTGCCAGCAGCGGTTGGATGGGGACTGAAGCTTTCTTT.

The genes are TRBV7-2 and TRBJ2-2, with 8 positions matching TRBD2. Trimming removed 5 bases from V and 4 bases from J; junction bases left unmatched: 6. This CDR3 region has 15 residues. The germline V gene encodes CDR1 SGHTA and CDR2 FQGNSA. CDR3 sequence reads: CASSKGLGGTGELFF. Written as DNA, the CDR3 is TGTGCCAGCAGCAAGGGACTAGGGGGCACCGGGGAGCTGTTTTTT.

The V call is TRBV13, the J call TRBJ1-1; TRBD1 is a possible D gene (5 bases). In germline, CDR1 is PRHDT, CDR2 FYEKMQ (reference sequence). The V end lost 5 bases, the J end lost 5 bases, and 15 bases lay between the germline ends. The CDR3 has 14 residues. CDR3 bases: TGTGCCAGCAGCCCCGCCCGCAGGGCGACTGAAGCTTTCTTT. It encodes CASSPARRATEAFF. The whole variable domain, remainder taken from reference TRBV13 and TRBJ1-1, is AAGVIQSPRHLIKEKRETATLKCYPIPRHDTVYWYQQGPGQDPQFLISFYEKMQSDKGSIPDRFSAQQFSDYHSELNMSSLELGDSALYFCASSPARRATEAFFGQGTRLTVV.

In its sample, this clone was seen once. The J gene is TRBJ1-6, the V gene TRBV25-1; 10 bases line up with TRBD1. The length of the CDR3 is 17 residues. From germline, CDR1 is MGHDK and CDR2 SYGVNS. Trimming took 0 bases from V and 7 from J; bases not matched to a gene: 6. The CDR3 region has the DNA TGTGCCAGCAGTGAATATGGGGGGACAGGGGAAAATTCACCCCTCCACTTT. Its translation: CASSEYGGTGENSPLHF.

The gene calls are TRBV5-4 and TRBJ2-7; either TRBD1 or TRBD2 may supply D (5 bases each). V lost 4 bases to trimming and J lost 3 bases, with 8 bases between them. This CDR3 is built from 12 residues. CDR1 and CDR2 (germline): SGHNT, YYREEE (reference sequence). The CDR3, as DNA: TGTGCCAGCAGCCGGGACGACTACGAGCAGTACTTC. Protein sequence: CASSRDDYEQYF.

CDR3: CASSFSRLAENYEQYF. In DNA form, the CDR3 reads TGTGCCAGCAGTTTTTCCAGACTAGCGGAGAACTACGAGCAGTACTTC. The rearrangement uses TRBV6-5 and TRBJ2-7; 9 nucleotides line up with TRBD2. CDR1 and CDR2 from the germline V gene are MNHEY and SVGAGI. The CDR3 length is 16 residues. With 4 bases clipped from V and 3 bases from J, the junction kept 10 bases outside the gene matches.

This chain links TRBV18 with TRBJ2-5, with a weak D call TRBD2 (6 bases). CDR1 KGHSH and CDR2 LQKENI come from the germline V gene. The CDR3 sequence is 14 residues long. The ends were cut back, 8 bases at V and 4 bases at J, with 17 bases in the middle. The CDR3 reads CASTQTSLGETQYF. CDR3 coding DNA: TGTGCCAGCACCCAAACTAGCCTGGGAGAGACCCAGTACTTC.

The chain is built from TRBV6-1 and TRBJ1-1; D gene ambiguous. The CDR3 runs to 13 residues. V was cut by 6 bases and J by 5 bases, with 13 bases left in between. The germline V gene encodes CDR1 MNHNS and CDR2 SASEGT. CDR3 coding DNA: TGTGCCAGCAGACAAGGGTCGGAAACTGAAGCTTTCTTT. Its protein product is CASRQGSETEAFF.

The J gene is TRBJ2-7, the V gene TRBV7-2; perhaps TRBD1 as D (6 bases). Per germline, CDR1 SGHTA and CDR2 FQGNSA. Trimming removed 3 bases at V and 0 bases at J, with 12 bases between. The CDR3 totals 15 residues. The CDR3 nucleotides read TGTGCCAGCAGCTTTTTTAGGGGGAGCTCCTACGAGCAGTACTTC. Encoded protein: CASSFFRGSSYEQYF.

CDR3 protein: CASSSLAGGLRGELFF. The DNA for the CDR3 is TGTGCCAGCAGTAGCCTAGCGGGGGGTCTTCGTGGGGAGCTGTTTTTT. The chain recombines TRBV28 with TRBJ2-2, with 11 bases that match TRBD2. The CDR3 length is 16 residues. Trimming cost V 5 bases and J 8 bases; bases outside gene matches: 10. The germline V gene encodes CDR1 MDHEN and CDR2 SYDVKM.

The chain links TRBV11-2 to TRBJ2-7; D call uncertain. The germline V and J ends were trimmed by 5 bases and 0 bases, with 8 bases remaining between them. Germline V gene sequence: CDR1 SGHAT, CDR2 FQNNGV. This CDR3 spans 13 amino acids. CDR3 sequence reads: CASSRASSYEQYF. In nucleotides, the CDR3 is TGTGCCAGCAGCCGGGCAAGCTCCTACGAGCAGTACTTC.

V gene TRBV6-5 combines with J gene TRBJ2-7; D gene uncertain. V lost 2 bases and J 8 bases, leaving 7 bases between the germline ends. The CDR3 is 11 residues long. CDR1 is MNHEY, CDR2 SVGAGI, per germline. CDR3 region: CASSYMGQQYF. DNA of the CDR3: TGTGCCAGCAGTTACATGGGTCAGCAGTACTTC.

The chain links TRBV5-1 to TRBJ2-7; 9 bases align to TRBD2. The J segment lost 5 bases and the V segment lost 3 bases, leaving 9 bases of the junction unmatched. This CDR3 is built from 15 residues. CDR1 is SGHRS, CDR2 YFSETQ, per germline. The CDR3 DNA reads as TGCGCCAGCAGCTCAACCGAAGCGGGAGGCGACGAGCAGTACTTC. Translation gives CASSSTEAGGDEQYF. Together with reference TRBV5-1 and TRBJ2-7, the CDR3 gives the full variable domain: KAGVTQTPRYLIKTRGQQVTLSCSPISGHRSVSWYQQTPGQGLQFLFEYFSETQRNKGNFPGRFSGRQFSNSRSEMNVSTLELGDSALYLCASSSTEAGGDEQYFGPGTRLTVT.

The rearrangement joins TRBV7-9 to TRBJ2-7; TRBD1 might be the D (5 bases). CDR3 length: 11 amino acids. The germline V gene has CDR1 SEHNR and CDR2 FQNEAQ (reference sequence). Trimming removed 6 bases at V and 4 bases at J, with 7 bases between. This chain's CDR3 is CASRDMYEQYF. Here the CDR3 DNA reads TGTGCCAGCAGGGACATGTACGAGCAGTACTTC.

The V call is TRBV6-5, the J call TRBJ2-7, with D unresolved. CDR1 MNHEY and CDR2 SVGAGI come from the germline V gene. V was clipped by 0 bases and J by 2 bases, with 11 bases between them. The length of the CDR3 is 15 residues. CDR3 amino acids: CASSYSVEEPYEQYF. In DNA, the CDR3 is TGTGCCAGCAGTTACTCAGTAGAAGAGCCCTACGAGCAGTACTTC.

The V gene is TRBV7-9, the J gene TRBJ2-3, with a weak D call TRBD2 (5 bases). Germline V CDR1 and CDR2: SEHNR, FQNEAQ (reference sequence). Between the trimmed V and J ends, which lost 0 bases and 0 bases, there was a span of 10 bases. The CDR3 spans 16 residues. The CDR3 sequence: CASSLAPLDSTDTQYF. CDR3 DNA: TGTGCCAGCAGCTTAGCGCCACTAGACAGCACAGATACGCAGTATTTT.

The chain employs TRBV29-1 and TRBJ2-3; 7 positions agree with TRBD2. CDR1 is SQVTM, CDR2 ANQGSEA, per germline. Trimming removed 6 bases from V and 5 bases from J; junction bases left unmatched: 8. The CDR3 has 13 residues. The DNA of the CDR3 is TGCAGCGTCGAGGACGCGGGAGAAGATACGCAGTATTTT. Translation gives CSVEDAGEDTQYF.

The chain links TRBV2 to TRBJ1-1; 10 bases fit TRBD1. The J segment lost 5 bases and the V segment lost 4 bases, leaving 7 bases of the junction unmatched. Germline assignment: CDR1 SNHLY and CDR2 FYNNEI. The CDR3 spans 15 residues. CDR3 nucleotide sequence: TGTGCCAGCAGTGGTTTCGGGGACAGGGGAACTGAAGCTTTCTTT. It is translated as CASSGFGDRGTEAFF. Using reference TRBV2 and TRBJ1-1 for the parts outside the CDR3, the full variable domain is EPEVTQTPSHQVTQMGQEVILRCVPISNHLYFYWYRQILGQKVEFLVSFYNNEISEKSEIFDDQFSVERPDGSNFTLKIRSTKLEDSAMYFCASSGFGDRGTEAFFGQGTRLTVV.

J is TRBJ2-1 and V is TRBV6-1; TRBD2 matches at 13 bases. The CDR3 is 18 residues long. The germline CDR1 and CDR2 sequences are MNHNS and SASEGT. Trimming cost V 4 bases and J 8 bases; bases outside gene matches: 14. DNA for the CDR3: TGTGCCAGCAGTGTACTAGCGGGGGGGCTGTTCTCGAGCCATGAGCAGTTCTTC. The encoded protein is CASSVLAGGLFSSHEQFF.

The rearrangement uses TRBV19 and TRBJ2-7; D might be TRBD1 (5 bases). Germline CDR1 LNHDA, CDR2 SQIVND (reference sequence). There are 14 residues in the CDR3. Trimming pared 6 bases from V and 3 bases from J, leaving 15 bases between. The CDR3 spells CASSYRISYYEQYF. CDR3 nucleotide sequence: TGTGCCAGTAGCTACAGGATCTCTTACTACGAGCAGTACTTC.

The CDR3 is CASREGVRNTEAFF. In DNA form, the CDR3 reads TGTGCCAGCAGGGAGGGGGTTAGGAACACTGAAGCTTTCTTT. The rearrangement uses TRBV7-9 and TRBJ1-1, with a possible D match to TRBD1 (6 bases). This CDR3 comprises 14 residues. Germline V lookup: CDR1 SEHNR, CDR2 FQNEAQ (reference sequence). Deletions cut 6 bases from V and 1 base from J, with 12 bases between.

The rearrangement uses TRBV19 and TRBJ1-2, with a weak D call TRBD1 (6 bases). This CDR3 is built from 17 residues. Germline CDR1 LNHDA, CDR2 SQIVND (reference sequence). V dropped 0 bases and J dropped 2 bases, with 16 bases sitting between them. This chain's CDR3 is CASSIDPPTGPNYGYTF. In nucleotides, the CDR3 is TGTGCCAGTAGTATAGATCCCCCCACAGGGCCGAACTATGGCTACACCTTC.

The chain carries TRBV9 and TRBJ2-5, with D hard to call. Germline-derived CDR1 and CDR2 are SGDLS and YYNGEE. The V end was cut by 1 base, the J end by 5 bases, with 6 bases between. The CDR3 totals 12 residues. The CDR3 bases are TGTGCCAGCAGCGTAAATTCCGAGACCCAGTACTTC. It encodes CASSVNSETQYF.

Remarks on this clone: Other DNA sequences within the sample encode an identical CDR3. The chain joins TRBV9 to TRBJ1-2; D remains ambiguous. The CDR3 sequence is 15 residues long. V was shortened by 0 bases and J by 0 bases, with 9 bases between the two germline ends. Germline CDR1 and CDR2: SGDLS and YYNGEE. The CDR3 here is CASSVALDSNYGYTF. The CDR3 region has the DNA TGTGCCAGCAGCGTAGCCCTGGATTCTAACTATGGCTACACCTTC.

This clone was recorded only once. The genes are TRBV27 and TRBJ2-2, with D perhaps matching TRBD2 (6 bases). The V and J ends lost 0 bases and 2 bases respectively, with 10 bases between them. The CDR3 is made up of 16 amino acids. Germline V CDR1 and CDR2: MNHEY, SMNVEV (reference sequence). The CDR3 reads CASSLSRTINTGELFF. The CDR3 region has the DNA TGTGCCAGCAGTTTATCTCGGACTATCAACACCGGGGAGCTGTTTTTT.